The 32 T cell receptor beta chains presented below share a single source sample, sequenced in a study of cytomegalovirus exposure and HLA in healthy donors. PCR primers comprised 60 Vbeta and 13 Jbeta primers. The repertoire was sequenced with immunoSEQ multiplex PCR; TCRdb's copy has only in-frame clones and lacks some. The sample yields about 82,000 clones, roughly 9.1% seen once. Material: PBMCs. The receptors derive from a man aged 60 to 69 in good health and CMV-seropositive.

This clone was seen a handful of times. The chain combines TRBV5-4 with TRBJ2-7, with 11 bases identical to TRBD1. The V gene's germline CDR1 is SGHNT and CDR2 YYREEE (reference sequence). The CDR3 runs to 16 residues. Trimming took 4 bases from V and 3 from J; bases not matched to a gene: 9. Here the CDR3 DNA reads TGTGCCAGCAGCCCGGCCTGGGGACAGGGGGACTACGAGCAGTACTTC. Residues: CASSPAWGQGDYEQYF.

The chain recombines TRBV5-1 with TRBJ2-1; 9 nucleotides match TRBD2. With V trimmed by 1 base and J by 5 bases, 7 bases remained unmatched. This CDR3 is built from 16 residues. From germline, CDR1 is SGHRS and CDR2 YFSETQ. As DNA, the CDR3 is TGCGCCAGCAGCTTGTCAGGACTAGCGCCCGACAATGAGCAGTTCTTC. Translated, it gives CASSLSGLAPDNEQFF.

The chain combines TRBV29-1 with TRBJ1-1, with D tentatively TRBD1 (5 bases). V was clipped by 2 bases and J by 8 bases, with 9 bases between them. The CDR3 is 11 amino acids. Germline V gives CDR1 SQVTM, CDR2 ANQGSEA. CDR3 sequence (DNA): TGCAGCGTTGAATCGGGGGAAGAAGCTTTCTTT. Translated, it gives CSVESGEEAFF.

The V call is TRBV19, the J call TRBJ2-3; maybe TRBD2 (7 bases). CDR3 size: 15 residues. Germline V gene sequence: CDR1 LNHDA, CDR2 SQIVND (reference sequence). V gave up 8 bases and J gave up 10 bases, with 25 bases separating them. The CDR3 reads CASRGAAEGSFAQYF. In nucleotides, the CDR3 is TGTGCCAGTCGGGGGGCGGCGGAAGGATCTTTTGCGCAGTATTTT.

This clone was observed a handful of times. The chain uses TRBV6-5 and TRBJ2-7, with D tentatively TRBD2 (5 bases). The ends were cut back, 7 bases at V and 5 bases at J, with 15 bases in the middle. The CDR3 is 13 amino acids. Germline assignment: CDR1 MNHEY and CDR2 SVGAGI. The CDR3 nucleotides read TGTGCCAGCAAGGCCCCAGCCGGGGACGAGCAGTACTTC. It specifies CASKAPAGDEQYF.

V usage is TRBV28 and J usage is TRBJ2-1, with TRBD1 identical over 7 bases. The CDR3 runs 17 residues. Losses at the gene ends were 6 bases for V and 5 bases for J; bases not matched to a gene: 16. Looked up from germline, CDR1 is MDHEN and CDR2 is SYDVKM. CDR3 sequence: CASSPGTGTAIHNEQFF. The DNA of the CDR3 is TGTGCCAGCAGCCCCGGAACCGGGACAGCCATACACAATGAGCAGTTCTTC.

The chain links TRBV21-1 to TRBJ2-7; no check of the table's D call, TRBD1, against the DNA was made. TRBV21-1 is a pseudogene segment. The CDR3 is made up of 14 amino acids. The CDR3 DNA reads TGTGCCAGCAGCCTCCGGGACAGCTCCTACGAGCAGTACTTC. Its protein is CASSLRDSSYEQYF.

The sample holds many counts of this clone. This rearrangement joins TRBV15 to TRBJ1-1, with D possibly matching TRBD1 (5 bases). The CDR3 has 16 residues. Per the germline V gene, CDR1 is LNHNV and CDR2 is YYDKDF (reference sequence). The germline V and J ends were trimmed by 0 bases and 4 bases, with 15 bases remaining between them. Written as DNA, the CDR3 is TGTGCCACCAGCAGAGATTTCCGGGGGGGAGGCACTGAAGCTTTCTTT. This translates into CATSRDFRGGGTEAFF.

The CDR3, as DNA: TGTGCCAGCAGCCTCCCCGCGGGGGCGGGCACTGAAGCTTTCTTT. It is translated as CASSLPAGAGTEAFF. The chain carries TRBV5-6 and TRBJ1-1; possible D gene TRBD1, 6 bases. CDR1 is SGHDT and CDR2 is YYEEEE in the germline V gene. V lost 4 bases to trimming and J lost 4 bases, with 17 bases between them. This CDR3 contains 15 residues.

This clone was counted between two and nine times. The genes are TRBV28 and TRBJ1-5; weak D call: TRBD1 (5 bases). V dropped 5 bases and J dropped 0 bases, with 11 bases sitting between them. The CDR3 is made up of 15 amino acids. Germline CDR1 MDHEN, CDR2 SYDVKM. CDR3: CASSGGGRSNQPQHF. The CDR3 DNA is TGTGCCAGCAGTGGGGGGGGACGTAGCAATCAGCCCCAGCATTTT.

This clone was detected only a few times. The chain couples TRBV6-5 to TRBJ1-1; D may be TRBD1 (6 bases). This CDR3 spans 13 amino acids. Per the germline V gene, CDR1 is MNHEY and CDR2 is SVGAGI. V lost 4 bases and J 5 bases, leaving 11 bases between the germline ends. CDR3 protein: CASSFSGETEAFF. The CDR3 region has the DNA TGTGCCAGCAGTTTTTCAGGGGAAACTGAAGCTTTCTTT.

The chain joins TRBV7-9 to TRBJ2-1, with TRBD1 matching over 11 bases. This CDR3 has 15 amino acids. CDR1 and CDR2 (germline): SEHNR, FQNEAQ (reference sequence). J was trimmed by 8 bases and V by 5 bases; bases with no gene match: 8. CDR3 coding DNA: TGTGCCAGCAGCATCCCCTGGACAGGGGGCTATGAGCAGTTCTTC. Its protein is CASSIPWTGGYEQFF.

The CDR3 sequence: CASSQGRQGFSNQPQHF. The CDR3 region has the DNA TGCGCCAGCAGCCAAGGGCGACAGGGCTTTAGCAATCAGCCCCAGCATTTT. The chain is built from TRBV4-1 and TRBJ1-5; 7 bases agree with TRBD1. Germline V gene lookup returns CDR1 MGHRA and CDR2 YSYEKL. The trim removed 1 base at V and 0 bases at J, leaving 6 bases unmatched. The CDR3 runs to 17 residues.

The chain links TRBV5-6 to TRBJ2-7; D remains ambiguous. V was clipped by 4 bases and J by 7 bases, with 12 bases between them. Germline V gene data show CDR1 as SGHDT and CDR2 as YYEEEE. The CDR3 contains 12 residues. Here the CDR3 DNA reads TGTGCCAGCAGCGACTTGCTTCTAGAGCAGTACTTC. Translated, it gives CASSDLLLEQYF.

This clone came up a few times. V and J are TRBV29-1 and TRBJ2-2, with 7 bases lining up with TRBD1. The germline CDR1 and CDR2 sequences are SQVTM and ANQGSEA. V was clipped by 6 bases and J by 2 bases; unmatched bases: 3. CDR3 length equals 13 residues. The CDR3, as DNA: TGCAGCGTGAGGGGGCGTAACACCGGGGAGCTGTTTTTT. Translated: CSVRGRNTGELFF.

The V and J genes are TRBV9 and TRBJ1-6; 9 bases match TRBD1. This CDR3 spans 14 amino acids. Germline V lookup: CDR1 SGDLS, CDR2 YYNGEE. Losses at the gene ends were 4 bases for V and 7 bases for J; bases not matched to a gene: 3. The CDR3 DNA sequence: TGTGCCAGCAGCAACGGACAGGGGAATTCACCCCTCCACTTT. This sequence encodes CASSNGQGNSPLHF.

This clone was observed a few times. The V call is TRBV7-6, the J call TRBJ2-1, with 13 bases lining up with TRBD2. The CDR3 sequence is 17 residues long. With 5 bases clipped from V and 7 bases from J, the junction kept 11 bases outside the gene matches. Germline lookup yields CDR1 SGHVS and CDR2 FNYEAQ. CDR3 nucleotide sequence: TGTGCCAGCAGCCCCCGCCGGACTAGCGGGAGTAAGAATGAGCAGTTCTTC. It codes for CASSPRRTSGSKNEQFF.

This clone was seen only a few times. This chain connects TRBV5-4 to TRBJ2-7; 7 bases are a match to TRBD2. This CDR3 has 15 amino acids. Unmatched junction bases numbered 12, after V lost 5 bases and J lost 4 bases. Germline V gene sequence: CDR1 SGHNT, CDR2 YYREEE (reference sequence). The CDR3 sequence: CASSLRRWDYYEQYF. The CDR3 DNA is TGTGCCAGCAGTTTACGTAGGTGGGACTATTACGAGCAGTACTTC.

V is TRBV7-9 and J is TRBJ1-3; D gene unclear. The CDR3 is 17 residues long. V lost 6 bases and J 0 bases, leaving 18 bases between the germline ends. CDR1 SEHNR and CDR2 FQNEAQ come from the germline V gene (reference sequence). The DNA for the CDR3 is TGTGCCAGCAGATTAACACGGGGTAAAAGCTCTGGAAACACCATATATTTT. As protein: CASRLTRGKSSGNTIYF.

CDR3 loop: CATSRVGQTDNEQFF. CDR3 nucleotides: TGTGCCACCAGCAGAGTAGGACAGACGGACAATGAGCAGTTCTTC. This chain uses TRBV15 with TRBJ2-1; maybe TRBD1 (6 bases). CDR3 length: 15 residues. Germline CDR1 and CDR2: LNHNV and YYDKDF (reference sequence). Trimming removed 1 base at V and 5 bases at J, with 12 bases between. The entire variable domain, with the rest obtained from reference TRBV15 and TRBJ2-1, is as follows: DAMVIQNPRYQVTQFGKPVTLSCSQTLNHNVMYWYQQKSSQAPKLLFHYYDKDFNNEADTPDNFQSRRPNTSFCFLDIRSPGLGDTAMYLCATSRVGQTDNEQFFGPGTRLTVL.

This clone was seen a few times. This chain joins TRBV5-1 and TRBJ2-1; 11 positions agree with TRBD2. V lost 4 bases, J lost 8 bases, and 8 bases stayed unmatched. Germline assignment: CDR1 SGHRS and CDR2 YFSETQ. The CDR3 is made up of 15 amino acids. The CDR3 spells CASSLRVAGGYEQFF. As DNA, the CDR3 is TGCGCCAGCAGCCTCCGAGTAGCGGGGGGGTATGAGCAGTTCTTC.

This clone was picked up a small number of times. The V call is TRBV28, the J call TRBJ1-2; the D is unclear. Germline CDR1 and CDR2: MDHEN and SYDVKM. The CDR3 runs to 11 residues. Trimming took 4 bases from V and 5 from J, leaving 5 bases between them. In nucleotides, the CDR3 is TGTGCCAGCAGTTCCGGGTATGGCTACACCTTC. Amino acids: CASSSGYGYTF.

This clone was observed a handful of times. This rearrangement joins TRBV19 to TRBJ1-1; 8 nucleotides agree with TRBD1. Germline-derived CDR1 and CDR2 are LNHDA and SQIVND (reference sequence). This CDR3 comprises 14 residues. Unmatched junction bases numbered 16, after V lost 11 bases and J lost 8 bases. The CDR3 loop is CASSLGGRTGEAFF. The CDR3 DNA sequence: TGTGCCTCCTCCTTAGGGGGTAGGACAGGGGAAGCTTTCTTT.

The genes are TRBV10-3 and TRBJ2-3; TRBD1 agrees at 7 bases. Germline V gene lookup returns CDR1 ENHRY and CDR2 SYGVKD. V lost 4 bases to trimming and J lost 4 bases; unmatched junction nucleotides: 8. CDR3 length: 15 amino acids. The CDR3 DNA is TGTGCCATCAGTGGCGACAGGGTGTTAGCAGATACGCAGTATTTT. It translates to CAISGDRVLADTQYF.

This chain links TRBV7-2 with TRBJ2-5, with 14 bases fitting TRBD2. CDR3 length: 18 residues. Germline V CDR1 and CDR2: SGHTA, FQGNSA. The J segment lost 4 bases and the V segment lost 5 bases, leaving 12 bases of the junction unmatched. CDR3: CASSPPTGTSGGGETQYF. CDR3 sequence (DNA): TGTGCCAGCAGCCCCCCTACCGGGACTAGCGGGGGAGGAGAGACCCAGTACTTC.

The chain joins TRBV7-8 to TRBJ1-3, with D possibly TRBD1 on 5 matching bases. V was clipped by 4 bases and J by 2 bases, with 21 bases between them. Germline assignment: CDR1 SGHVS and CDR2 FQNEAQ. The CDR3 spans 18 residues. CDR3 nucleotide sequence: TGTGCCAGCAGCTCCTCCCGAGACCCGGGGGGGACTGGAAACACCATATATTTT. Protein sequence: CASSSSRDPGGTGNTIYF.

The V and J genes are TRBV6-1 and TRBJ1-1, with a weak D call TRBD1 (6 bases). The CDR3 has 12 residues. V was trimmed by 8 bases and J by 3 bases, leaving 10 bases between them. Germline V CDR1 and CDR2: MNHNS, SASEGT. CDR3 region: CASGYRDTEAFF. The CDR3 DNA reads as TGTGCCAGCGGCTACAGGGACACTGAAGCTTTCTTT.

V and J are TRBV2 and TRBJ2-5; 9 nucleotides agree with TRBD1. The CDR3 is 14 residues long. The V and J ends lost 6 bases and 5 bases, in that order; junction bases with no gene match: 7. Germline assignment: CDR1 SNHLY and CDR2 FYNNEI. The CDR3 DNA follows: TGTGCCAGCAGGGAACAGGGGGCGGATGAGACCCAGTACTTC. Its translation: CASREQGADETQYF.

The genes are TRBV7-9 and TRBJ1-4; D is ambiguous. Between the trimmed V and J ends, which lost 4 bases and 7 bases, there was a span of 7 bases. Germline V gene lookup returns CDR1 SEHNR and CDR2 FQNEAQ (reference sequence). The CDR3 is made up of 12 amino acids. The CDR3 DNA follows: TGTGCCAGCAGCTCCGTCCGTGAAAAACTGTTTTTT. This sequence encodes CASSSVREKLFF.

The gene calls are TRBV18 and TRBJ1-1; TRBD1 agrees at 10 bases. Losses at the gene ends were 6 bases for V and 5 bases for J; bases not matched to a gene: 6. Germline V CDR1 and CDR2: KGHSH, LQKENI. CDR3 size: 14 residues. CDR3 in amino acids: CASSTGTGDTEAFF. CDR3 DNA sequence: TGTGCCAGCTCGACCGGGACAGGGGATACTGAAGCTTTCTTT.

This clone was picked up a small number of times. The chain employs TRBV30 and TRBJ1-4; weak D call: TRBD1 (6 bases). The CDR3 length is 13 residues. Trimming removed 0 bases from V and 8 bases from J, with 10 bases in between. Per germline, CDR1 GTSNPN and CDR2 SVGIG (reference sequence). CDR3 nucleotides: TGTGCCTGGAGTGTGGCAGGGGAAGAAAAACTGTTTTTT. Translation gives CAWSVAGEEKLFF.

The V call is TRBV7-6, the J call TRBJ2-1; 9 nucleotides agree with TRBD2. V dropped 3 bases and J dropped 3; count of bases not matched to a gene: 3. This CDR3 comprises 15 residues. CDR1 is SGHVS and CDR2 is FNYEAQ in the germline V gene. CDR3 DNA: TGTGCCAGCAGCTTTCTAGCGGGGCTCTACAATGAGCAGTTCTTC. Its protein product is CASSFLAGLYNEQFF.